This T cell receptor (beta chain) was observed in a study of T cell clonality in common variable immunodeficiency. Whole-study results and caveats: TCRbeta clonality was increased in CVID versus healthy controls. CVID subjects shared fewer TCRbeta clones than healthy controls did.

Per the germline V gene, CDR1 is LNHDA and CDR2 is SQIVND (reference sequence). The V end was cut by 10 bases, the J end by 2 bases, with 15 bases between. The CDR3 is 14 residues long. Of note for this clone: Its antigen remains unknown. The read is 3 residues too short to cover the CDR3 end, so that end is filled in from the germline J gene.

The protocol was immunoSEQ multiplex PCR, while the TCRdb copy is restricted to in-frame clones and leaves out a portion. The specimen has around 40,000 clones, none found just once. Both groups were predominantly of Caucasian heritage. Blood samples were heparinized, about 4.5 to 8 ml per donor. The source is a person aged 18 to 75 in good health. This sequence joins TRBV19 and TRBJ1-3; D perhaps matches TRBD1 (5 bases). Sequencing was performed on peripheral blood mononuclear cells. The covered CDR3 bases are TGTGCCACCCGCCAGGGAGGCGCTGGAAACACC. Translation gives CATRQGGAGNT. The whole CDR3 protein reads CATRQGGAGNTIYF.